This entry concerns a single TCR beta chain. The antigen is not known. Some clones are missing from TCRdb's copy, which holds only in-frame ones; the method was immunoSEQ multiplex PCR. The sample gives about 25,000 clones, roughly 84% of which show up once; 1.6% is in the top ten. This CDR3 region has 15 residues. V lost 0 bases and J lost 2, with 11 bases in between. Germline V gene sequence: CDR1 SGHRS, CDR2 YFSETQ. Time point indicated: peripheral blood 6 weeks after treatment start. The data belong to a study of PD-L1 blockade in urothelial cancer. Study background: Once treatment had started, blood was analyzed at 3 weeks (second dose) and again at 6 weeks. A median of approximately 140,000 T cells was found in the blood samples. Study results and caveats: For durable-benefit patients, tumor-associated blood clones expanded more at 3 weeks.

V usage is TRBV5-1 and J usage is TRBJ1-2, with D possibly being TRBD1 (5 bases). The sample consisted of PBMCs, taken around atezolizumab (anti-PD-L1) treatment. The origin of this receptor is a man aged 70-80 years with urothelial cancer. This CDR3 reads CASSLGGRRNYGYTF. Here the CDR3 DNA reads TGCGCCAGCAGCTTGGGGGGCCGTCGGAACTATGGCTACACCTTC.